The 10 T cell receptor beta chains reported below all come from one sample, sequenced in a study of blood T cell repertoires in COVID-19. Libraries were prepared by immunoSEQ multiplex PCR; TCRdb keeps only in-frame clonotypes and omits some of them. The sample yields around 150,000 clones, 92% seen once. Material for sequencing was peripheral blood. Source of these receptors: a man between 25 and 39 years old with COVID-19, enrolled during active disease.

J is TRBJ1-1 and V is TRBV30; a possible D gene is TRBD1 (6 bases). The CDR3 runs to 12 residues. The V end was cut by 2 bases, the J end by 4 bases, with 8 bases between. Germline V gene lookup returns CDR1 GTSNPN and CDR2 SVGIG (reference sequence). CDR3 region: CAWSQGPTEAFF. The CDR3 nucleotides are TGTGCCTGGAGTCAGGGGCCCACTGAAGCTTTCTTT.

This chain uses TRBV12-3 or TRBV12-4 with TRBJ2-3; D gene ambiguous. The CDR3 totals 12 residues. The V end lost 3 bases, the J end lost 1 base, and 2 bases lay between the germline ends. CDR3 protein: CASSFGTDTQYF. CDR3 nucleotides: TGTGCCAGCAGTTTCGGCACAGATACGCAGTATTTT.

The V gene is TRBV5-6, the J gene TRBJ1-5, with 7 positions matching TRBD1. This CDR3 contains 15 residues. The ends lost 2 bases at V and 5 bases at J; junction bases unmatched: 7. The V gene's germline CDR1 is SGHDT and CDR2 YYEEEE. The CDR3, as DNA: TGTGCCAGCAGCTTCGGTCAGGGGGTTTATCAGCCCCAGCATTTT. It yields the protein CASSFGQGVYQPQHF.

This chain links TRBV7-9 with TRBJ2-7; 9 bases are a match to TRBD1. The CDR3 runs 15 residues. The V and J ends lost 5 bases and 2 bases, in that order; junction bases with no gene match: 7. CDR1 is SEHNR and CDR2 is FQNEAQ in the germline V gene (reference sequence). Written as DNA, the CDR3 is TGTGCCAGCAGCCTAGGGACAGGGAGGACCTACGAGCAGTACTTC. Translated, it gives CASSLGTGRTYEQYF.

The chain couples TRBV19 to TRBJ2-7, with 11 bases that match TRBD1. V shed 5 bases, J shed 4 bases, and the junction held 10 bases outside the gene matches. The CDR3 is 16 amino acids. The germline CDR1 and CDR2 sequences are LNHDA and SQIVND (reference sequence). The CDR3 nucleotides are TGTGCCAGTAGTTCCCCCGGGACAGGGGGGACTTACGAGCAGTACTTC. Its protein product is CASSSPGTGGTYEQYF.

The chain has TRBV3-1 (or the pseudogene TRBV3-2) and TRBJ1-3, with D possibly TRBD1 on 6 matching bases. Germline assignment: CDR1 LGHDT and CDR2 YNNKEL (reference sequence). The CDR3 runs 15 residues. The V and J ends lost 6 bases and 1 base respectively, with 13 bases between them. The CDR3 reads CASRLGALSGNTIYF. CDR3 DNA: TGTGCCAGCAGGCTGGGGGCGCTTTCTGGAAACACCATATATTTT.

The gene calls are TRBV25-1 and TRBJ1-2; 7 positions agree with TRBD1. Germline trimming cut 5 bases from V and 2 bases from J; bases unmatched to any gene: 5. The CDR3 runs 14 residues. The germline V gene encodes CDR1 MGHDK and CDR2 SYGVNS. CDR3 loop: CASSNIQGNYGYTF. The CDR3 DNA reads TGTGCCAGCAGTAATATACAGGGGAACTATGGCTACACCTTC.

The genes are TRBV18 and TRBJ2-5, with TRBD2 identical over 12 bases. Germline V gene lookup returns CDR1 KGHSH and CDR2 LQKENI. The CDR3 spans 14 residues. V lost 3 bases to trimming and J lost 5 bases; unmatched junction nucleotides: 1. The DNA of the CDR3 is TGTGCCAGCTCACCCACTAGCGGGAGGGAGACCCAGTACTTC. It encodes CASSPTSGRETQYF.

The rearrangement links TRBV6-5 to TRBJ2-5, with 8 bases that match TRBD2. From germline, CDR1 is MNHEY and CDR2 SVGAGI. J lost 2 bases, V lost 4 bases, and 3 bases had no gene match. This CDR3 is 14 amino acids long. CDR3 region: CASSFQRGQETQYF. CDR3 in DNA: TGTGCCAGCAGTTTTCAGCGGGGGCAAGAGACCCAGTACTTC.

V and J are TRBV20-1 and TRBJ2-1; 9 positions agree with TRBD1. CDR3 size: 13 residues. The germline V gene has CDR1 DFQATT and CDR2 SNEGSKA (reference sequence). Germline trimming cut 3 bases from V and 9 bases from J; bases unmatched to any gene: 6. CDR3: CSASPPGQGEQFF. The CDR3 DNA sequence: TGCAGTGCTAGTCCGCCGGGACAGGGTGAGCAGTTCTTC.